One T cell receptor (beta chain) is described in this entry. Antigen unknown. Other nucleotide sequences from this sample produce the same CDR3. Naive CD8 isolation took CD45RO-negative cells positively selected for CCR7 and excluded terminally differentiated effector memory CD45RA+ cells. Those who donated, Caucasian adults without exception, all lived in Nashville, Tennessee. This specimen belongs to a study of shared clonotypes between healthy human individuals. Study-level background: Researchers assigned three CD4 naive, three CD4 memory, two CD8 naive and one CD8 memory plate to each donor.

Study-wide findings and caveats: Large depth notwithstanding, sorted-subset sequencing proved incomplete by rarefaction.

In the authors' workflow: ImmunoSEQ gave junction-only sequences without quality scores, so filtering differed. Clones were read by immunoSEQ multiplex PCR, and TCRdb kept only the in-frame ones, dropping some. D and trimming come from the DNA, and the V and J calls and clone size come from that table. The table lists hundreds of thousands of clones, over 95% of them singletons. This clonotype was obtained from a woman in her twenties or thirties in good health. Specimen: naive CD8+ T cells sorted from blood.

CDR3 bases: TGTGCCAGCAGTTTACAGGGCGGAACCGGGGAGCTGTTTTTT. Encoded protein: CASSLQGGTGELFF. V gene TRBV28 combines with J gene TRBJ2-2; TRBD1 might be the D (5 bases). This CDR3 spans 14 amino acids. Germline values: CDR1 MDHEN, CDR2 SYDVKM. Trimming stripped 2 bases from V and 5 bases from J, with 9 bases between.